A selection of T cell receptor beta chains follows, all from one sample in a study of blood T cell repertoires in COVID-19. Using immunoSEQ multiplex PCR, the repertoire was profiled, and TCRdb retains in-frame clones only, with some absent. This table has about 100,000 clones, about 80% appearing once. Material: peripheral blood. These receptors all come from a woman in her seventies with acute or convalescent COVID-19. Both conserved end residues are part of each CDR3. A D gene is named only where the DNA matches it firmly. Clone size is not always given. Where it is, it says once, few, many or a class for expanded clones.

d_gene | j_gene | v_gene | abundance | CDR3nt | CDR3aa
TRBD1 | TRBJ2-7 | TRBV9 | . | TGTGCCAGCAGCCCCGGACAGGGGACGACCTACGAGCAGTACTTC | CASSPGQGTTYEQYF
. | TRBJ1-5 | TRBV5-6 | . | TGTGCCAGCAGCTTTCTATCTAGCAATCAGCCCCAGCATTTT | CASSFLSSNQPQHF
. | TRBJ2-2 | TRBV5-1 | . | TGCGCCAGCTTAAGGGGGAACACCGGGGAGCTGTTTTTT | CASLRGNTGELFF
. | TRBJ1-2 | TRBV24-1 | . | TGTGCCACCAGAGACAGGAATGGTGGCTACACCTTC | CATRDRNGGYTF
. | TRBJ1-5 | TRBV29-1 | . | TGCAGCGTTGGTGGGGGCAGCCCGAATCAGCCCCAGCATTTT | CSVGGGSPNQPQHF
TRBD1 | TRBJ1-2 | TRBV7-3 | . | TGTGCCAGCAGCTTAATACAGGGGGCAGGTGGCTACACCTTC | CASSLIQGAGGYTF
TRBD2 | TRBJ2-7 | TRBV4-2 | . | TGTGCCAGCAGCCAAGTCTGGGCTAGCGGGGTCTCCTACGAGCAGTACTTC | CASSQVWASGVSYEQYF
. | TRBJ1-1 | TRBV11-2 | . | TGTGCCAGCAGCTTGGGCCGTTTGAACACTGAAGCTTTCTTT | CASSLGRLNTEAFF
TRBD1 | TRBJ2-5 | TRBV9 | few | TGTGCCAGCAGCGCCAGACAGGGGGCGAGAGAGACCCAGTACTTC | CASSARQGARETQYF
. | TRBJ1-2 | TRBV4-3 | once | TGCGCCAGCAGCCAGGATATGAGGGTAGGCGGCTACACCTTC | CASSQDMRVGGYTF
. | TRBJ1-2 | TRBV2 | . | TGTGCCAGCAGTGAAGCGTCAGGGATGAGTGGCTACACCTTC | CASSEASGMSGYTF
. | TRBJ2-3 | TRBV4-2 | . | TGTGCCAGCAGCCAAGAAAGACTTGCCACAGATACGCAGTATTTT | CASSQERLATDTQYF
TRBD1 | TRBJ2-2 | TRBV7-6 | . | TGTGCCAGCAGATCGGGACAGGTGAACACCGGGGAGCTGTTTTTT | CASRSGQVNTGELFF
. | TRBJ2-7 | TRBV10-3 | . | TGTGCCACCCGACAAGTGACCGAGCAGTACTTC | CATRQVTEQYF
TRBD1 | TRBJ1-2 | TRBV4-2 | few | TGTGCCAGCAGCCAAGCCGGACAGGGGAGCTATGGCTACACCTTC | CASSQAGQGSYGYTF